This TCR beta chain stems from a study of blood T cell repertoires in COVID-19. Across the study: Sites in the United States, Italy and Spain provided acute and convalescent COVID-19 samples. Sample material is recorded as cDNA or gDNA derived from T cells, B-cell-depleted T cells, or PBMCs.

The CDR3 totals 15 residues. V was clipped by 4 bases and J by 1 base, with 14 bases between them. CDR1 SGHRS and CDR2 YFSETQ come from the germline V gene. Methods used by the authors: The assay estimated nucleated cells by amplifying reference gene primers. The table came from immunoSEQ multiplex PCR; TCRdb's copy has only in-frame clones and leaves some out. V and J calls and clone size are given by that table; D and trimming were obtained from the DNA. Found here are roughly 260,000 clones, 65% to 85% of them singletons; the top ten hold roughly 4%. This clonotype was sampled from a middle-aged woman with active or convalescent COVID-19. This chain joins TRBV5-1 and TRBJ1-1; weak D call: TRBD1 (6 bases). The specimen was peripheral blood. CDR3 protein: CASSIQGSGNTEAFF. The CDR3, as DNA: TGCGCCAGCAGCATACAGGGCTCTGGGAACACTGAAGCTTTCTTT.